Below, 10 T cell receptor beta chains from the same sample are listed, as sequenced in a study of CD8+ T cells in alopecia areata. Following RNA extraction, reverse transcription yielded cDNA that acted as the sequencing template. TCRdb keeps only in-frame clones here, not all; method: immunoSEQ multiplex PCR. The sample holds approximately 6,000 clones, approximately 60% seen once. Peripheral blood samples and lesional scalp punch biopsies were obtained from alopecia areata patients. The sample was skin, taken at week 0. The receptors come from a human donor with alopecia areata.

DNA for the CDR3: TGTGCCAGCAGTTCCATCGTTTCGGCTTATAATGAAAAACTGTTTTTT. Its protein is CASSSIVSAYNEKLFF. This sequence joins TRBV11-2 and TRBJ1-4; D is undetermined. Per germline, CDR1 SGHAT and CDR2 FQNNGV. The V end was cut by 6 bases, the J end by 4 bases, with 18 bases between. The CDR3 runs 16 residues.

The V and J genes are TRBV13 and TRBJ2-3; TRBD1 matches 10 bases. The CDR3 is made up of 14 amino acids. Germline lookup yields CDR1 PRHDT and CDR2 FYEKMQ (reference sequence). J lost 10 bases, V lost 5 bases, and 9 bases had no gene match. CDR3 region: CASSTGQGGSAQYF. In nucleotides, the CDR3 is TGTGCCAGCAGCACCGGACAGGGGGGTTCGGCGCAGTATTTT.

The chain has TRBV9 and TRBJ2-2; D gene unclear. CDR3 length: 12 residues. Trimming removed 2 bases at V and 4 bases at J, with 3 bases between. Per germline, CDR1 SGDLS and CDR2 YYNGEE. The CDR3 nucleotides are TGTGCCAGCAGCGTCGGCACCGGGGAGCTGTTTTTT. It is translated as CASSVGTGELFF.

This chain joins TRBV15 and TRBJ2-3; a weak D match, TRBD2 (6 bases). V was cut by 1 base and J by 6 bases, with 14 bases left in between. This CDR3 is 15 amino acids long. Germline V gene sequence: CDR1 LNHNV, CDR2 YYDKDF (reference sequence). The CDR3 region has the DNA TGTGCCACCAGCAGAGGAGAGGGGAGGTACGATACGCAGTATTTT. The encoded protein is CATSRGEGRYDTQYF.

The gene calls are TRBV7-9 and TRBJ1-6; D gene ambiguous. Germline-derived CDR1 and CDR2 are SEHNR and FQNEAQ (reference sequence). Between the trimmed V and J ends, which lost 1 base and 0 bases, there was a span of 1 base. The CDR3 extends over 14 amino acids. CDR3 loop: CASSLDSYNSPLHF. CDR3 coding DNA: TGTGCCAGCAGCTTAGACTCCTATAATTCACCCCTCCACTTT.

The genes are TRBV5-8 and TRBJ2-7; no clear D gene. Germline V CDR1 and CDR2: SGHTS, YDEGEE. The V end lost 0 bases, the J end lost 2 bases, and 12 bases lay between the germline ends. The CDR3 spans 15 residues. Written as DNA, the CDR3 is TGTGCCAGCAGCTTGGGAAGGGTCTATACCTACGAGCAGTACTTC. Its protein product is CASSLGRVYTYEQYF.

This clone was observed a handful of times. The chain links TRBV7-2 to TRBJ2-2, with 8 bases lining up with TRBD1. J lost 4 bases, V lost 3 bases, and 4 bases had no gene match. Germline V gives CDR1 SGHTA, CDR2 FQGNSA. The CDR3 has 15 residues. CDR3 sequence reads: CASSFRQGATGELFF. The CDR3 coding sequence is TGTGCCAGCAGCTTTCGGCAGGGGGCCACCGGGGAGCTGTTTTTT.

This rearrangement joins TRBV7-3 to TRBJ2-2; D could derive from TRBD1 or TRBD2 (5 bases each). CDR1 is SGHTA, CDR2 FQGTGA, per germline. The CDR3 has 16 amino acids. V lost 6 bases, J lost 0 bases, and 14 bases lay in between. The CDR3 loop is CASSSVGTSNTGELFF. The CDR3, as DNA: TGTGCCAGCAGTTCAGTTGGGACGTCGAACACCGGGGAGCTGTTTTTT.

This chain joins TRBV6-5 and TRBJ1-1; D not certain. Germline assignment: CDR1 MNHEY and CDR2 SVGAGI. This CDR3 is 12 amino acids long. V lost 5 bases and J lost 11, with 15 bases in between. The CDR3 loop is CASSEKGRKAFF. The CDR3 DNA follows: TGTGCCAGCAGTGAAAAAGGGAGAAAGGCTTTCTTT.

V gene TRBV7-2 combines with J gene TRBJ2-1; D unclear. Between the trimmed V and J ends, which lost 2 bases and 5 bases, there was a span of 16 bases. This CDR3 is built from 16 residues. Per germline, CDR1 SGHTA and CDR2 FQGNSA. CDR3 nucleotide sequence: TGTGCCAGCAGCTTACACTGGAGTAACCCTAACAATGAGCAGTTCTTC. Translated: CASSLHWSNPNNEQFF.